The 25 T cell receptor beta chains below come from one sample, sequenced in a study of CD8+ T cells in alopecia areata. Extracted from the samples, RNA was reverse transcribed into cDNA to serve as the sequencing template. Clones were read by immunoSEQ multiplex PCR, and TCRdb kept only the in-frame ones, dropping some. The sample includes fewer than 110,000 clones, around three fifths seen only once; the top ten take 8% to 10%. Sequenced sample: CD4+ T cells sorted from blood. All receptors come from a human donor in good health.

This rearrangement joins TRBV19 to TRBJ2-5, with D uncertain. V dropped 5 bases and J dropped 0 bases, with 4 bases sitting between them. In germline, CDR1 is LNHDA, CDR2 SQIVND (reference sequence). The CDR3 is made up of 12 amino acids. The CDR3 region is CASSVDQETQYF. The CDR3 DNA reads as TGTGCCAGTAGTGTGGACCAAGAGACCCAGTACTTC. The entire variable domain, with the rest obtained from reference TRBV19 and TRBJ2-5, is as follows: DGGITQSPKYLFRKEGQNVTLSCEQNLNHDAMYWYRQDPGQGLRLIYYSQIVNDFQKGDIAEGYSVSREKKESFPLTVTSAQKNPTAFYLCASSVDQETQYFGPGTRLLVL.

The CDR3 protein is CATSRDFAEVDTF. The CDR3 bases are TGTGCCACCAGCAGAGATTTTGCCGAGGTCGACACCTTC. The chain uses TRBV15 and TRBJ1-2; unclear D gene. Trimming pared 0 bases from V and 12 bases from J, leaving 14 bases between. Germline CDR1 and CDR2: LNHNV and YYDKDF (reference sequence). This CDR3 is 13 amino acids long.

This chain links TRBV6-6 with TRBJ2-7; unclear D gene. Trimming removed 1 base from V and 2 bases from J, with 15 bases in between. The CDR3 extends over 16 amino acids. Looked up from germline, CDR1 is MNHNY and CDR2 is SVGAGI (reference sequence). The CDR3 is CASSYYGSILPYEQYF. CDR3 nucleotide sequence: TGTGCCAGCAGTTACTATGGCAGCATCCTTCCCTACGAGCAGTACTTC.

The rearrangement joins TRBV25-1 to TRBJ1-5; D is unclear. The V end lost 2 bases, the J end lost 6 bases, and 5 bases lay between the germline ends. Germline V CDR1 and CDR2: MGHDK, SYGVNS. There are 12 residues in the CDR3. The CDR3: CASSEMGQPQHF. The CDR3 DNA sequence: TGTGCCAGCAGTGAAATGGGTCAGCCCCAGCATTTT.

V is TRBV9 and J is TRBJ1-5; 7 nucleotides line up with TRBD1. Per germline, CDR1 SGDLS and CDR2 YYNGEE. V was pared by 0 bases and J by 3 bases, with 6 bases of the junction left unmatched. The CDR3 has 16 amino acids. For the CDR3, the DNA is TGTGCCAGCAGCGTAGGAGGGGACAGTAACAATCAGCCCCAGCATTTT. Its translation is CASSVGGDSNNQPQHF. The variable domain in full, completed from reference TRBV9 and TRBJ1-5, reads DSGVTQTPKHLITATGQRVTLRCSPRSGDLSVYWYQQSLDQGLQFLIQYYNGEERAKGNILERFSAQQFPDLHSELNLSSLELGDSALYFCASSVGGDSNNQPQHFGDGTRLSIL.

The chain joins TRBV28 to TRBJ2-2, with TRBD1 matching 7 bases. V lost 7 bases to trimming and J lost 2 bases; unmatched junction nucleotides: 10. The CDR3 runs 16 residues. Germline-derived CDR1 and CDR2 are MDHEN and SYDVKM. CDR3: CASTQQGTANTGELFF. The CDR3 DNA follows: TGTGCCAGCACCCAACAGGGGACCGCAAACACCGGGGAGCTGTTTTTT.

This chain uses TRBV30 with TRBJ1-5; D is possibly TRBD1 (5 bases). In germline, CDR1 is GTSNPN, CDR2 SVGIG (reference sequence). The CDR3 spans 16 residues. Trimming took 1 base from V and 7 from J, leaving 20 bases between them. Written as DNA, the CDR3 is TGTGCCTGGAGTGGACTGGGGATAGGGGCAGGCCAGCCCCAGCATTTT. It specifies CAWSGLGIGAGQPQHF.

There are a few counts of this clone. The chain couples TRBV27 to TRBJ2-7, with TRBD1 matching 7 bases. V was clipped by 8 bases and J by 0 bases; unmatched bases: 7. The germline V gene encodes CDR1 MNHEY and CDR2 SMNVEV (reference sequence). This CDR3 is built from 14 residues. The chain's CDR3 is CASGPGTVSYEQYF. The DNA of the CDR3 is TGTGCCAGCGGACCCGGGACAGTCTCCTACGAGCAGTACTTC.

V usage is TRBV5-1 and J usage is TRBJ2-7, with 12 bases lining up with TRBD2. The CDR3 sequence is 16 residues long. CDR1 and CDR2 (germline): SGHRS, YFSETQ. With V trimmed by 4 bases and J by 3 bases, 8 bases remained unmatched. CDR3 amino acids: CASSLSLAGGRYEQYF. Written as DNA, the CDR3 is TGCGCCAGCAGCCTGTCACTAGCGGGGGGTCGCTACGAGCAGTACTTC.

The chain joins TRBV28 to TRBJ2-7; 9 positions match TRBD2. This CDR3 comprises 16 residues. Germline V gene lookup returns CDR1 MDHEN and CDR2 SYDVKM. Germline trimming cut 7 bases from V and 5 bases from J; bases unmatched to any gene: 15. Here the CDR3 DNA reads TGTGCCAGCAATCCCTCCGGGGCGGGGGGGAGCCACGAGCAGTACTTC. Protein: CASNPSGAGGSHEQYF.

V and J are TRBV6-1 and TRBJ1-3; no clear D gene. Deletions cut 9 bases from V and 2 bases from J, with 11 bases between. The CDR3 covers 13 residues. CDR1 is MNHNS and CDR2 is SASEGT in the germline V gene. The CDR3 region has the DNA TGTGCCAGTTCTGGAGCAGCTGGAAACACCATATATTTT. It yields the protein CASSGAAGNTIYF.

This clone came up a few times. The chain recombines TRBV30 with TRBJ2-7; 10 nucleotides align to TRBD1. Germline values: CDR1 GTSNPN, CDR2 SVGIG (reference sequence). Germline trimming cut 8 bases from V and 1 base from J; bases unmatched to any gene: 5. The CDR3 consists of 13 residues. The CDR3 DNA sequence: TGTGCCGGACAGGGGGAACTTTCCTACGAGCAGTACTTC. As protein: CAGQGELSYEQYF.

This clone occurred a few times. This chain links TRBV15 with TRBJ2-5; TRBD2 is a possible D gene (6 bases). Germline V CDR1 and CDR2: LNHNV, YYDKDF (reference sequence). V was trimmed by 0 bases and J by 1 base, leaving 12 bases between them. CDR3 length equals 16 residues. The CDR3 nucleotides read TGTGCCACCAGCAGAGAGAGTCTAGCGCTCCAAGAGACCCAGTACTTC. Translating gives CATSRESLALQETQYF.

This chain links TRBV27 with TRBJ1-6; TRBD1 is a possible D gene (5 bases). The CDR3 is 16 residues long. CDR1 is MNHEY and CDR2 is SMNVEV in the germline V gene (reference sequence). Trimming removed 3 bases at V and 5 bases at J, with 14 bases between. The CDR3 loop is CASSFLMGGNNSPLHF. CDR3 bases: TGTGCCAGCAGTTTCCTGATGGGGGGAAATAATTCACCCCTCCACTTT.

In its sample, this clone was seen once. The gene calls are TRBV25-1 and TRBJ1-1, with 7 bases aligning to TRBD1. Germline V lookup: CDR1 MGHDK, CDR2 SYGVNS. This CDR3 spans 13 amino acids. Trimming took 8 bases from V and 5 from J; bases not matched to a gene: 8. The CDR3 here is CASLRQGGTEAFF. CDR3 sequence (DNA): TGTGCCAGCCTGAGACAGGGAGGAACTGAAGCTTTCTTT.

The rearrangement uses TRBV6-5 and TRBJ2-2; TRBD1 might be the D (6 bases). Germline V gene lookup returns CDR1 MNHEY and CDR2 SVGAGI. The CDR3 is made up of 15 amino acids. V was shortened by 5 bases and J by 4 bases, with 14 bases between the two germline ends. This CDR3 reads CASSLKTRGTGELFF. The CDR3 region has the DNA TGTGCCAGCAGTCTTAAGACCAGGGGCACCGGGGAGCTGTTTTTT.

The chain employs TRBV30 and TRBJ2-2; D may be TRBD1 (6 bases). The CDR3 totals 14 residues. Germline CDR1 GTSNPN, CDR2 SVGIG (reference sequence). Trimming left V 5 bases short and J 4 bases short, with 14 bases between. As DNA, the CDR3 is TGTGCCTGGGACCGGGACATCCCCACCGGGGAGCTGTTTTTT. This encodes CAWDRDIPTGELFF. Variable domain in full (rest from reference TRBV30 and TRBJ2-2): SQTIHQWPATLVQPVGSPLSLECTVEGTSNPNLYWYRQAAGRGLQLLFYSVGIGQISSEVPQNLSASRPQDRQFILSSKKLLLSDSGFYLCAWDRDIPTGELFFGEGSRLTVL.

V is TRBV29-1 and J is TRBJ2-7; D might be TRBD1 or TRBD2, each matching 5 bases. The CDR3 spans 12 residues. Per germline, CDR1 SQVTM and CDR2 ANQGSEA. Trimming pared 3 bases from V and 1 base from J, leaving 7 bases between. The DNA of the CDR3 is TGCAGCGTTGAGGGGGAGTCCTACGAGCAGTACTTC. Protein sequence: CSVEGESYEQYF.

This clone was seen a single time. V and J are TRBV20-1 and TRBJ1-2; unclear D gene. The V end was cut by 5 bases, the J end by 5 bases, with 9 bases between. This CDR3 contains 11 residues. CDR1 DFQATT and CDR2 SNEGSKA come from the germline V gene (reference sequence). The CDR3: CSASLPYGYTF. CDR3 nucleotides: TGCAGTGCTTCGCTTCCGTATGGCTACACCTTC.

This clone was seen a handful of times. The V gene is TRBV5-4, the J gene TRBJ2-1, with 12 positions matching TRBD2. CDR1 and CDR2 from the germline V gene are SGHNT and YYREEE (reference sequence). V lost 6 bases to trimming and J lost 2 bases; unmatched junction nucleotides: 3. CDR3 size: 15 residues. CDR3 coding DNA: TGTGCCAGCACCCGGACTAGCGGGGCCTACAATGAGCAGTTCTTC. It codes for CASTRTSGAYNEQFF.

This CDR3 is CSVEGEGREQYF. The CDR3, as DNA: TGCAGCGTTGAAGGGGAGGGGCGCGAGCAGTACTTC. The J gene is TRBJ2-7, the V gene TRBV29-1, with 7 bases lining up with TRBD2. The V and J ends lost 1 base and 6 bases, in that order; junction bases with no gene match: 3. Germline CDR1 SQVTM, CDR2 ANQGSEA. CDR3 length equals 12 residues.

The chain has TRBV29-1 and TRBJ1-2; 7 nucleotides align to TRBD1. Germline loops: CDR1 SQVTM, CDR2 ANQGSEA. With 4 bases clipped from V and 2 bases from J, the junction kept 7 bases outside the gene matches. This CDR3 has 14 residues. CDR3 sequence reads: CSVASQGVNYGYTF. The CDR3 nucleotides read TGCAGCGTTGCTTCTCAGGGGGTGAACTATGGCTACACCTTC. The whole variable domain, remainder taken from reference TRBV29-1 and TRBJ1-2, is SAVISQKPSRDICQRGTSLTIQCQVDSQVTMMFWYRQQPGQSLTLIATANQGSEATYESGFVIDKFPISRPNLTFSTLTVSNMSPEDSSIYLCSVASQGVNYGYTFGSGTRLTVV.

In DNA form, the CDR3 reads TGTGCCAGCAGGCGGGACCTCAACTATGGCTACACCTTC. It codes for CASRRDLNYGYTF. The chain uses TRBV28 and TRBJ1-2, with D maybe TRBD1 (5 bases). V lost 6 bases and J lost 2, with 10 bases in between. The CDR3 consists of 13 residues. Germline V gene sequence: CDR1 MDHEN, CDR2 SYDVKM.

The chain employs TRBV27 and TRBJ1-5, with D unresolved. The CDR3 sequence is 13 residues long. Trimming pared 8 bases from V and 0 bases from J, leaving 8 bases between. Germline V gives CDR1 MNHEY, CDR2 SMNVEV (reference sequence). CDR3 nucleotide sequence: TGTGCCAGCGGTCCCGTTAGCAATCAGCCCCAGCATTTT. Encoded protein: CASGPVSNQPQHF.

This clone was seen only a few times. The chain has TRBV5-6 and TRBJ2-7; either TRBD1 or TRBD2 may fit D (5 bases each). Germline values: CDR1 SGHDT, CDR2 YYEEEE. CDR3 length: 16 residues. Trimming shortened V by 0 bases and J by 6 bases, and 19 bases separated the two germline ends. The CDR3 loop is CASSLARGVSGPEQYF. The CDR3 DNA follows: TGTGCCAGCAGCTTGGCCCGAGGGGTTTCAGGGCCCGAGCAGTACTTC.